The T cell receptor beta chain under discussion was sequenced for a study of PD-1 blockade in classical Hodgkin lymphoma. The method was immunoSEQ multiplex PCR; TCRdb's version includes in-frame clones alone and lacks a portion of them. The data contain about 21,000 clones, approximately 87% of them singletons. Losses at the gene ends were 6 bases for V and 7 bases for J; bases not matched to a gene: 6. CDR3 length: 14 amino acids. Germline V lookup: CDR1 MNHEY, CDR2 SMNVEV (reference sequence). Time point noted: newly diagnosed, previously untreated cHL patient sample. After PBMCs were thawed, their CD8+ T cells were isolated by magnetic negative selection. Untreated, newly diagnosed classical Hodgkin lymphoma PBMCs were used for comparison.

The chain employs TRBV27 and TRBJ1-2; 12 nucleotides match TRBD1. Material for sequencing was CD8+ T cells from blood. The sequence came from a human donor with classical Hodgkin lymphoma. This CDR3 reads CASSPGQGARGYTF. The CDR3 DNA sequence: TGTGCCAGCAGCCCGGGACAGGGGGCGCGTGGCTACACCTTC.